This T cell receptor (beta chain) is from a study of CD8 T cells in ankylosing spondylitis. Study-wide findings and caveats: Among TCR beta sequences, a motif of eight highly homologous variants appeared characteristic of ankylosing spondylitis blood.

As for this clonotype: Its antigen is as yet unknown.

A single record per CDR3 protein comes from TCRdb applying MiXCR to the 5' RACE reads. Among 200,000 to 250,000 distinct CDR3 sequences listed, roughly 6.6% were seen once. V lost 3 bases, J lost 4 bases, and 9 bases lay in between. This CDR3 contains 13 residues. The germline V gene has CDR1 LGHNA and CDR2 YSLEER. The TCR sequence derives from a male donor with ankylosing spondylitis. The rearrangement joins TRBV4-3 to TRBJ1-1; a possible D gene is TRBD1 (6 bases). Material for sequencing was blood, either unsorted or a sorted T cell fraction (not recorded which). The CDR3 sequence is CASSHVGGTEAFF. The CDR3 coding sequence is TGCGCCAGCAGCCATGTAGGGGGCACTGAAGCTTTCTTT.